Below, one T cell receptor (beta chain) is given with its context. Antigen: not known. These data are taken from a study of Ad26.COV2.S vaccination and SARS-CoV-2 variants. Study conclusions and caveats: Vaccinees reportedly had broad spike-specific CD8+ and CD4+ T cell responses.

Measured with immunoSEQ multiplex PCR; TCRdb has only the in-frame clones, and not every one. The table records more than 300,000 clones, less than 90% of them present only once. Germline CDR1 reads LGHDT; CDR2 reads YNNKEL (reference sequence). The length of the CDR3 is 14 residues. The V and J ends lost 4 bases and 8 bases respectively, with 17 bases between them. Treatment noted: some 20 received Ad26.COV2.S at low or high dose, single or two shots; about 5 received placebo; per-sample allocation not given. Sample collection was performed on day 63 after the first vaccine or placebo injection. This receptor was identified in a person aged 18-60 years who received the Ad26.COV2.S COVID-19 vaccine or a placebo. The rearrangement uses TRBV3-1 (or the pseudogene TRBV3-2) and TRBJ1-2, with D uncertain. The input for sequencing was peripheral blood, taken in a trial of Ad26.COV2.S vaccine versus placebo. CDR3 DNA: TGTGCCAGCAGCCCCCCAGTCGTGATGGGAGGCTACACCTTC. It yields the protein CASSPPVVMGGYTF.